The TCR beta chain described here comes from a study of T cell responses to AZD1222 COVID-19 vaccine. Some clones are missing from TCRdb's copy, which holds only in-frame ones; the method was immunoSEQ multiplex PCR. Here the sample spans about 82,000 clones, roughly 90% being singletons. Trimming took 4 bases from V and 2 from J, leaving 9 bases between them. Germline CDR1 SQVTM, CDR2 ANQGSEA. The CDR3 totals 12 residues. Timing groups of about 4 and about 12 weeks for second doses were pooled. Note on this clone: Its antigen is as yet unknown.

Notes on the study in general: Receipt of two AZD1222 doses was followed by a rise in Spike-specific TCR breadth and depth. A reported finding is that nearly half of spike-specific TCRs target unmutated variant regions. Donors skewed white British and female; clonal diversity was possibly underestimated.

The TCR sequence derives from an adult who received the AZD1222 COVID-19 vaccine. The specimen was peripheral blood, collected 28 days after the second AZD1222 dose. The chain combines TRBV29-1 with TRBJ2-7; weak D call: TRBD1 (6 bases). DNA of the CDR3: TGCAGCGTTGTAGGGACAACCTACGAGCAGTACTTC. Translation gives CSVVGTTYEQYF.